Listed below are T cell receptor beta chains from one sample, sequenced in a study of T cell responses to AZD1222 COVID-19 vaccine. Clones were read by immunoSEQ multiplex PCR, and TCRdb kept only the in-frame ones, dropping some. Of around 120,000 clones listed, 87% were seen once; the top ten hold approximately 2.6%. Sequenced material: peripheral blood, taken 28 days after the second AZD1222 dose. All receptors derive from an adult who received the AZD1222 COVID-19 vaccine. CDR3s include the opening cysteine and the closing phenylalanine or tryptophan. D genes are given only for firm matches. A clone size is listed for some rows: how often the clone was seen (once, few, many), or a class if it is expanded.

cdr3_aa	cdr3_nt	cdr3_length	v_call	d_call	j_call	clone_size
CAWRDSPYGYTF	TGTGCCTGGAGGGACAGTCCCTATGGCTACACCTTC	12	TRBV30	.	TRBJ1-2	.
CASSNTGVGRGTEAFF	TGCGCCAGCAGTAATACAGGGGTAGGACGGGGCACTGAAGCTTTCTTT	16	TRBV10-2	TRBD1	TRBJ1-1	.
CASRQGAMYGYTF	TGTGCCAGCAGACAGGGGGCGATGTATGGCTACACCTTC	13	TRBV28	TRBD1	TRBJ1-2	.
CASSSRGGSPLHF	TGTGCCAGCAGCTCCCGAGGGGGATCACCCCTCCACTTT	13	TRBV3-1/TRBV3-2	.	TRBJ1-6	.
CASSQERINSPLHF	TGCGCCAGCAGCCAAGAAAGGATAAATTCACCCCTCCACTTT	14	TRBV4-3	.	TRBJ1-6	.
CASSLSQGRDNSPLHF	TGTGCCAGCAGTTTATCGCAGGGGCGCGACAATTCACCCCTCCACTTT	16	TRBV27	.	TRBJ1-6	.
CASSYSGLGAAFF	TGTGCCAGCAGTTACTCGGGTTTGGGGGCAGCTTTCTTT	13	TRBV6-5	.	TRBJ1-1	.
CASSLRMIPGANVLTF	TGTGCCAGCAGCTTACGAATGATTCCTGGGGCCAACGTCCTGACTTTC	16	TRBV13	.	TRBJ2-6	once
CASNRGTTESPLHF	TGTGCCAGCAACCGTGGGACCACCGAGTCACCCCTCCACTTT	14	TRBV13	.	TRBJ1-6	.
CASSLRRGLGYGYTF	TGTGCCAGCAGCTTGCGTAGGGGGCTAGGCTATGGCTACACCTTC	15	TRBV5-6	TRBD1	TRBJ1-2	.
CASSEASGVQPQHF	TGTGCCAGCAGTGAAGCCTCGGGGGTTCAGCCCCAGCATTTT	14	TRBV6-1	.	TRBJ1-5	.
CASSQDLGAGGNQPQHF	TGCGCCAGCAGCCAAGATCTAGGGGCTGGGGGCAATCAGCCCCAGCATTTT	17	TRBV4-3	.	TRBJ1-5	.
CASSVAQGHLERLPGELFF	TGTGCCAGCAGCGTAGCTCAGGGACACCTCGAGCGGTTGCCCGGGGAGCTGTTTTTT	19	TRBV9	.	TRBJ2-2	.
CASDHDPTGGGTDTQYF	TGTGCCAGCGATCACGACCCGACAGGGGGAGGAACAGATACGCAGTATTTT	17	TRBV28	TRBD1	TRBJ2-3	.
CATGGGAGANVLTF	TGTGCCACCGGGGGGGGAGCTGGGGCCAACGTCCTGACTTTC	14	TRBV24-1	TRBD2	TRBJ2-6	.
CASSFTGRNTEAFF	TGTGCCAGCAGCTTTACAGGGCGAAACACTGAAGCTTTCTTT	14	TRBV11-2	.	TRBJ1-1	.
CASSFGGGGSSYGYTF	TGTGCCAGCAGTTTTGGGGGAGGGGGGTCCAGCTATGGCTACACCTTC	16	TRBV28	.	TRBJ1-2	.
CASSLSSQGAGNTEAFF	TGCGCCAGCAGCCTATCTTCCCAGGGGGCAGGGAACACTGAAGCTTTCTTT	17	TRBV4-3	TRBD1	TRBJ1-1	.
CASSNQGTGAGNTIYF	TGTGCCAGCAGCAACCAAGGGACAGGGGCTGGAAACACCATATATTTT	16	TRBV7-2	TRBD1	TRBJ1-3	.
CASSLDRPGGKDTIYF	TGTGCCAGCAGCTTGGATCGGCCGGGGGGTAAAGACACCATATATTTT	16	TRBV7-2	.	TRBJ1-3	once
CASSPSPPSYEQYF	TGTGCCAGCAGCCCTTCCCCGCCGTCCTACGAGCAGTACTTC	14	TRBV11-2	.	TRBJ2-7	once
CASSQPDRVAEAFF	TGTGCCAGCAGCCAACCGGACAGGGTCGCTGAAGCTTTCTTT	14	TRBV4-2	TRBD1	TRBJ1-1	.
CASSLSGGYNEQFF	TGTGCCAGCAGCCTCTCTGGGGGGTACAATGAGCAGTTCTTC	14	TRBV6-2/TRBV6-3	.	TRBJ2-1	.
CASSLSPSGGQNEQFF	TGTGCCAGCAGCTTATCCCCTAGCGGGGGGCAGAATGAGCAGTTCTTC	16	TRBV7-2	TRBD2	TRBJ2-1	.
CASSSQASRGFSTDTQYF	TGCGCCAGCAGCTCCCAAGCATCACGGGGGTTTAGCACAGATACGCAGTATTTT	18	TRBV5-1	.	TRBJ2-3	.
CASLPPELHTDTQYF	TGTGCCAGCTTGCCACCCGAACTTCACACAGATACGCAGTATTTT	15	TRBV7-9	.	TRBJ2-3	.
CASSIGGGAGETQYF	TGTGCCAGTAGTATCGGCGGGGGGGCGGGAGAGACCCAGTACTTC	15	TRBV19	TRBD2	TRBJ2-5	.
CASSVGLFNYGYTF	TGTGCCAGCAGCGTAGGTCTCTTCAACTATGGCTACACCTTC	14	TRBV9	.	TRBJ1-2	few
CASRVNRGANQPQHF	TGTGCCAGCAGGGTCAACAGGGGCGCAAATCAGCCCCAGCATTTT	15	TRBV6-5	TRBD1	TRBJ1-5	.
CASTLEDRGPYEQYF	TGTGCCAGCACACTGGAGGACAGGGGGCCCTACGAGCAGTACTTC	15	TRBV6-5	TRBD1	TRBJ2-7	.
CASNGSGGNSPLHF	TGTGCCAGCAATGGGTCAGGGGGCAATTCACCCCTCCACTTT	14	TRBV7-9	TRBD1	TRBJ1-6	.
CASSARSLAGEETQYF	TGTGCCAGCAGCGCCCGCTCACTAGCGGGGGAAGAGACCCAGTACTTC	16	TRBV11-3	TRBD2	TRBJ2-5	.
CASSLRPPGSSSGANVLTF	TGTGCCAGCAGCTTACGGCCACCAGGGTCCTCTTCTGGGGCCAACGTCCTGACTTTC	19	TRBV7-2	.	TRBJ2-6	.
CASSLGGGGNSPLHF	TGTGCCAGCAGCTTAGGAGGGGGAGGAAATTCACCCCTCCACTTT	15	TRBV7-9	.	TRBJ1-6	.
CASSQDQLAGDNEQFF	TGTGCCAGCAGCCAAGATCAGCTAGCGGGAGACAATGAGCAGTTCTTC	16	TRBV3-1/TRBV3-2	TRBD2	TRBJ2-1	few
CASTKGDREGGYTF	TGTGCCAGTACTAAGGGAGACAGGGAAGGCGGCTACACCTTC	14	TRBV19	TRBD1	TRBJ1-2	.
CASSQWRGVDEQFF	TGTGCCAGCAGCCAATGGAGGGGGGTAGATGAGCAGTTCTTC	14	TRBV16	.	TRBJ2-1	.
CASSPDKDLSYTF	TGTGCCAGCTCACCAGATAAGGATTTGAGCTACACCTTC	13	TRBV18	.	TRBJ1-2	.
CASSGQSNTEAFF	TGCGCCAGCAGCGGACAGTCAAACACTGAAGCTTTCTTT	13	TRBV4-3	.	TRBJ1-1	.
CASRSPGYGYTF	TGTGCCAGCAGATCCCCCGGCTATGGCTACACCTTC	12	TRBV28	.	TRBJ1-2	.
CASSPQQGLANNEQFF	TGTGCCAGCAGCCCCCAACAGGGTTTGGCCAACAATGAGCAGTTCTTC	16	TRBV7-2	.	TRBJ2-1	.
CASSQDIGQPQHF	TGCGCCAGCAGCCAAGATATAGGTCAGCCCCAGCATTTT	13	TRBV4-3	.	TRBJ1-5	.
CASSTGRGNEKLFF	TGTGCCAGCAGTACAGGGCGGGGTAATGAAAAACTGTTTTTT	14	TRBV6-5	.	TRBJ1-4	few
CASSMGPPGAGYEQYF	TGTGCCAGTAGTATGGGCCCGCCGGGGGCTGGTTACGAGCAGTACTTC	16	TRBV19	.	TRBJ2-7	.
CASSIAAGMNTEAFF	TGTGCCAGTAGTATTGCGGCCGGCATGAACACTGAAGCTTTCTTT	15	TRBV19	.	TRBJ1-1	.
CAISESVHEKLFF	TGTGCCATCAGTGAGTCGGTTCATGAAAAACTGTTTTTT	13	TRBV10-3	.	TRBJ1-4	.
CAISDEGDTEAFF	TGTGCCATCAGTGACGAGGGGGACACTGAAGCTTTCTTT	13	TRBV10-3	.	TRBJ1-1	.
CASSSTGFYGYTF	TGTGCCAGCAGCTCGACAGGGTTCTATGGCTACACCTTC	13	TRBV28	TRBD1	TRBJ1-2	.
CASSQPSGQGVRYNEQFF	TGTGCCAGCAGCCAGCCAAGTGGACAGGGTGTGAGGTACAATGAGCAGTTCTTC	18	TRBV3-1/TRBV3-2	TRBD1	TRBJ2-1	.
CASSVTGGLDIQYF	TGTGCCAGCAGCGTGACAGGGGGCCTGGACATTCAGTACTTC	14	TRBV9	TRBD1	TRBJ2-4	.
CASSPPGGQMNTEAFF	TGTGCCAGCAGCCCGCCAGGGGGCCAGATGAACACTGAAGCTTTCTTT	16	TRBV3-1/TRBV3-2	TRBD1	TRBJ1-1	.
CASSRVTGNSPLHF	TGCGCCAGCAGCAGGGTGACAGGCAATTCACCCCTCCACTTT	14	TRBV5-1	.	TRBJ1-6	.